What follows are 4 T cell receptor beta chains derived from one specimen sequenced in a study of regulatory T cells in long-lasting Graves disease. As to time point: persistent/refractory GD, antithyroid drugs over 5 years with positive TRAb. Making the TCR library involved RNA that had been extracted from PBMCs. With iRepertoire HTBI primers and Arm-PCR of CDR3 regions, TCR beta libraries were built. TCRdb processed the multiplex PCR reads anew with MiXCR; each CDR3 protein has one entry. The sample includes 310,000 or so distinct CDR3 sequences, around 20% of them seen just once. The sample consisted of peripheral blood mononuclear cells (PBMCs), taken when the disease was refractory, from a patient treated with antithyroid drugs. These receptors all stem from a female donor with Graves disease.

The table lists this clonotype with a few counts. The rearrangement joins TRBV20-1 to TRBJ2-6, with D perhaps TRBD2 (5 bases). V lost 3 bases and J 3 bases, leaving 12 bases between the germline ends. CDR1 is DFQATT, CDR2 SNEGSKA, per germline (reference sequence). This CDR3 comprises 15 residues. CDR3 bases: TGCAGTGCTAGTAGCCCCGGGGTTGGGGCCAACGTCCTGACTTTC. Its translation is CSASSPGVGANVLTF.

This chain links TRBV29-1 with TRBJ2-3, with unresolved D. The V and J ends lost 1 base and 6 bases respectively, with 5 bases between them. CDR1 and CDR2 from the germline V gene are SQVTM and ANQGSEA. CDR3 size: 11 residues. The CDR3 sequence is CSVEVVDTQYF. The CDR3 nucleotides read TGCAGCGTTGAAGTTGTGGATACGCAGTATTTT.

This clonotype was seen only a few times. This rearrangement joins TRBV5-1 to TRBJ2-5, with TRBD1 identical over 10 bases. Looked up from germline, CDR1 is SGHRS and CDR2 is YFSETQ. The CDR3 has 15 residues. The V segment lost 4 bases and the J segment 5 bases; nucleotides outside the gene matches: 8. CDR3 DNA sequence: TGCGCCAGCAGCCCCGGGACAGGGGTGTGGGAGACCCAGTACTTC. Its translation is CASSPGTGVWETQYF.

This clonotype has more than one count but fewer than ten. The chain is built from TRBV6-1 and TRBJ2-7; D is perhaps TRBD1 (5 bases). The ends were cut back, 7 bases at V and 5 bases at J, with 18 bases in the middle. Germline loops: CDR1 MNHNS, CDR2 SASEGT. The CDR3 loop spans 14 amino acids. The CDR3 DNA is TGTGCCAGCAACCCGACAGTTCTTAGGGACGAGCAGTACTTC. This codes for CASNPTVLRDEQYF.